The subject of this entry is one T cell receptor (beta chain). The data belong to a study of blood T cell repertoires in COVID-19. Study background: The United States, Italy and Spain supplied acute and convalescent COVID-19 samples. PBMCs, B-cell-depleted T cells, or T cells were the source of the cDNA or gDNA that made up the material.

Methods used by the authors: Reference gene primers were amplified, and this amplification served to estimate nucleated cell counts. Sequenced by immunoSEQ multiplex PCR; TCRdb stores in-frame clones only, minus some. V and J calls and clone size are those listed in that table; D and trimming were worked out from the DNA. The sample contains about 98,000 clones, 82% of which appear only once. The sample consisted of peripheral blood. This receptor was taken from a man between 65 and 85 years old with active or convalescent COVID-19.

The CDR3 sequence: CASRADRGGLSTDTQYF. CDR3 DNA: TGTGCCAGCAGGGCTGACAGGGGTGGTCTTAGCACAGATACGCAGTATTTT. This chain uses TRBV7-8 with TRBJ2-3; 8 nucleotides line up with TRBD1. Trimming took 6 bases from V and 0 from J; bases not matched to a gene: 11. This CDR3 has 17 amino acids. CDR1 is SGHVS, CDR2 FQNEAQ, per germline.